The entry below gives a single T cell receptor beta chain sequence along with its context. Its specificity is not known. These data come from a study of T cell responses to AZD1222 COVID-19 vaccine. Study information: Doses given second, at about 4 or about 12 weeks, were pooled.

Assay: immunoSEQ multiplex PCR; the TCRdb copy retains only in-frame clones and omits some. The repertoire holds around 100,000 clones, with about 86% as singletons. Study-wide results and limits: Repertoires in all cases were sampled only once the peak T cell response had passed. Donors skewed white British and female; clonal diversity was possibly underestimated.

Looked up from germline, CDR1 is SGHTA and CDR2 is FQGTGA. The CDR3 loop spans 15 amino acids. The V end lost 5 bases, the J end lost 5 bases, and 15 bases lay between the germline ends. Sequences were derived from peripheral blood, sampled on day 0 of AZD1222 vaccination. This TCR was recovered from an adult in good health. The V call is TRBV7-3, the J call TRBJ2-2; D is tentatively TRBD1 or TRBD2 (5 bases each). The CDR3 coding sequence is TGTGCCAGCAGCCCGGGACGGCTCGGGACCGGGGAGCTGTTTTTT. Translated: CASSPGRLGTGELFF.